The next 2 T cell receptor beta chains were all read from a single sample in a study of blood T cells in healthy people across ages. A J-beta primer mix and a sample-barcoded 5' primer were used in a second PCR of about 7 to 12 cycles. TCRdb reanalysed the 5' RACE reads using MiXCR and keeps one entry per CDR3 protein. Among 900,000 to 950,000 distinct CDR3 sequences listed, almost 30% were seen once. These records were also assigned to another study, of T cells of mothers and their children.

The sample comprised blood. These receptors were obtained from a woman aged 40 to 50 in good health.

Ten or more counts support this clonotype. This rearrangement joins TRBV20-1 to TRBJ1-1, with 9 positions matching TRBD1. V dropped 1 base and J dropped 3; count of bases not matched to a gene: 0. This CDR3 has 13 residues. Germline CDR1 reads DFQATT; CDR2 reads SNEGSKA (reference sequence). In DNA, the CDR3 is TGCAGTGCTAGAGGGACAGGGGACACTGAAGCTTTCTTT. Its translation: CSARGTGDTEAFF.

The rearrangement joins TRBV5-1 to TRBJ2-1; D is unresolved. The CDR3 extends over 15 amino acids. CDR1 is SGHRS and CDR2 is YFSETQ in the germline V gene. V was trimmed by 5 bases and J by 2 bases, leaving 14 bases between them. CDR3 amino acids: CASSAELGTYNEQFF. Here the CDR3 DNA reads TGCGCCAGCAGTGCGGAGCTGGGGACCTACAATGAGCAGTTCTTC.